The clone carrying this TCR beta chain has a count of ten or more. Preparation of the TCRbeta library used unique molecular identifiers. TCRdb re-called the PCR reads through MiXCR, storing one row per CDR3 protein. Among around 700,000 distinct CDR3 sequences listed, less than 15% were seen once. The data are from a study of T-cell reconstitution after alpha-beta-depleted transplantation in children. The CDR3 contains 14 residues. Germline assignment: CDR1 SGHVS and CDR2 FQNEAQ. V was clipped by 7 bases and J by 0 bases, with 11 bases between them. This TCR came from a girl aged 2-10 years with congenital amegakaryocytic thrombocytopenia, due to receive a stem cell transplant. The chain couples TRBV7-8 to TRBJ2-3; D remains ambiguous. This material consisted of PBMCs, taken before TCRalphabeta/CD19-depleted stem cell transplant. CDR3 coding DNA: TGTGCCAGCACCCAGTTTTCTAGCACAGATACGCAGTATTTT. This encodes CASTQFSSTDTQYF.